The 23 T cell receptor beta chains given below trace back to one sample, sequenced in a study of early T cells in non-severe SARS-CoV-2 infection. TCRdb re-called the 5' RACE reads with MiXCR, one entry per CDR3 protein. The sample includes 35,000 to 45,000 distinct CDR3 sequences, 5% to 6% of them seen just once. The specimen was whole blood. These receptors were collected from an adult who was a healthcare worker with PCR-confirmed SARS-CoV-2 infection or an uninfected control (not recorded which).

Comment on this clonotype: This could be a read error, since a much larger clone is one nucleotide away. V usage is TRBV5-1 and J usage is TRBJ2-1; 11 bases map to TRBD2. Germline V gives CDR1 SGHRS, CDR2 YFSETQ. The CDR3 totals 16 residues. CDR3 sequence reads: CASSFGTSGSHNEQFF. CDR3 nucleotide sequence: TGCGCCAGCAGCTTCGGGACTAGCGGCTCCCACAATGAGCAGTTCTTC.

The V and J genes are TRBV2 and TRBJ2-1; D gene uncertain. There are 14 residues in the CDR3. The germline V gene encodes CDR1 SNHLY and CDR2 FYNNEI. V lost 4 bases and J lost 0, with 7 bases in between. The CDR3 reads CASSALSSYNEQFF. The CDR3 DNA is TGTGCCAGCAGTGCCCTGAGCTCCTACAATGAGCAGTTCTTC.

This clonotype was detected a few times. The chain is built from TRBV18 and TRBJ1-2; D gene unclear. Germline lookup yields CDR1 KGHSH and CDR2 LQKENI. The CDR3 is 13 residues long. V was trimmed by 5 bases and J by 4 bases, leaving 11 bases between them. The CDR3 reads CASSTTGFYGYTF. The CDR3 DNA is TGTGCCAGCTCAACCACCGGATTCTATGGCTACACCTTC. The full variable domain, completed using reference TRBV18 and TRBJ1-2, is NAGVMQNPRHLVRRRGQEARLRCSPMKGHSHVYWYRQLPEEGLKFMVYLQKENIIDESGMPKERFSAEFPKEGPSILRIQQVVRGDSAAYFCASSTTGFYGYTFGSGTRLTVV.

V gene TRBV18 combines with J gene TRBJ2-3, with D perhaps TRBD2 (5 bases). The CDR3 length is 16 residues. Germline V gives CDR1 KGHSH, CDR2 LQKENI. Trimming shortened V by 1 base and J by 1 base, and 12 bases separated the two germline ends. The CDR3 spells CASSPRGSRGTDTQYF. The CDR3 region has the DNA TGTGCCAGCTCACCACGTGGGAGTCGAGGCACAGATACGCAGTATTTT.

The V and J genes are TRBV2 and TRBJ2-7, with 8 bases matching TRBD1. The V gene's germline CDR1 is SNHLY and CDR2 FYNNEI. This CDR3 spans 13 amino acids. Trimming took 7 bases from V and 7 from J; bases not matched to a gene: 9. CDR3 sequence: CASKWQGAKEQYF. The CDR3 DNA sequence: TGTGCCAGCAAGTGGCAGGGGGCGAAGGAGCAGTACTTC. Supplemented by reference TRBV2 and TRBJ2-7, the full variable domain reads EPEVTQTPSHQVTQMGQEVILRCVPISNHLYFYWYRQILGQKVEFLVSFYNNEISEKSEIFDDQFSVERPDGSNFTLKIRSTKLEDSAMYFCASKWQGAKEQYFGPGTRLTVT.

This clonotype was detected ten times or more. The genes are TRBV7-9 and TRBJ2-5; D perhaps matches TRBD1 (7 bases). V lost 4 bases and J lost 2, with 17 bases in between. CDR1 is SEHNR, CDR2 FQNEAQ, per germline (reference sequence). CDR3 length: 16 residues. The CDR3 region is CASSSRGTAEQETQYF. The CDR3 coding sequence is TGTGCCAGCAGCTCCCGGGGGACAGCAGAACAAGAGACCCAGTACTTC. The full variable domain, rest sourced from reference TRBV7-9 and TRBJ2-5, is DTGVSQNPRHKITKRGQNVTFRCDPISEHNRLYWYRQTLGQGPEFLTYFQNEAQLEKSRLLSDRFSAERPKGSFSTLEIQRTEQGDSAMYLCASSSRGTAEQETQYFGPGTRLLVL.

The table lists this clonotype with a few counts. The gene calls are TRBV28 and TRBJ2-7, with D maybe TRBD2 (6 bases). CDR3 length equals 13 residues. With 2 bases removed from V and 4 bases from J, the gap between germline ends came to 9 bases. Germline V lookup: CDR1 MDHEN, CDR2 SYDVKM. The CDR3: CASSLAGRYEQYF. CDR3 nucleotide sequence: TGTGCCAGCAGTTTAGCGGGGAGGTACGAGCAGTACTTC.

This clonotype occurred many times. This chain joins TRBV20-1 and TRBJ2-2; 10 bases line up with TRBD2. The CDR3 consists of 14 residues. Looked up from germline, CDR1 is DFQATT and CDR2 is SNEGSKA (reference sequence). V was clipped by 1 base and J by 4 bases; unmatched bases: 0. The CDR3 nucleotides are TGCAGTGCTAGAGGGACTAGCGGCACCGGGGAGCTGTTTTTT. This codes for CSARGTSGTGELFF.

This clonotype was seen at least ten times. This rearrangement joins TRBV19 to TRBJ2-5, with TRBD2 as a possible D gene (5 bases). V shed 3 bases and J shed 4 bases, with 9 bases lying between them. The CDR3 sequence is 13 residues long. Germline CDR1 is LNHDA and CDR2 is SQIVND (reference sequence). For the CDR3, the DNA is TGTGCCAGTAGTATTAGTGAGGGAGAGACCCAGTACTTC. Residues: CASSISEGETQYF.

This clonotype was seen ten or more times. The chain has TRBV6-5 and TRBJ1-3; D is undetermined. The germline V gene encodes CDR1 MNHEY and CDR2 SVGAGI. The CDR3 runs 13 residues. V dropped 5 bases and J dropped 8 bases, with 13 bases sitting between them. In DNA, the CDR3 is TGTGCCAGCAGTCCGGGGTCCGAGGACACCATATATTTT. Translating gives CASSPGSEDTIYF.

This clonotype turned up a few times. V and J are TRBV18 and TRBJ2-1, with 8 bases lining up with TRBD2. The CDR3 consists of 16 residues. V shed 0 bases and J 5 bases; nucleotides not matched to a gene: 6. The germline gives CDR1 KGHSH, CDR2 LQKENI. CDR3 in amino acids: CASSPPQRGPHNEQFF. CDR3 DNA: TGTGCCAGCTCACCACCTCAGCGGGGGCCTCACAATGAGCAGTTCTTC.

This clonotype was detected many times. The J gene is TRBJ2-3, the V gene TRBV7-2; 8 nucleotides line up with TRBD2. CDR3 size: 15 residues. Germline CDR1 and CDR2: SGHTA and FQGNSA. The junction had 11 bases not matched to a gene; V was cut back by 5 bases and J by 7 bases. The CDR3 region has the DNA TGTGCCAGCAGCCCGCTAGCGGGTACCGCCCATACGCAGTATTTT. Translation: CASSPLAGTAHTQYF.

This clonotype showed up many times. The chain combines TRBV5-4 with TRBJ1-1; 10 nucleotides match TRBD1. The junction had 7 bases not matched to a gene; V was cut back by 4 bases and J by 4 bases. Germline lookup yields CDR1 SGHNT and CDR2 YYREEE (reference sequence). The length of the CDR3 is 15 residues. As DNA, the CDR3 is TGTGCCAGCAGCCCGGCGGGACAGGGGTTCACTGAAGCTTTCTTT. This gives the protein CASSPAGQGFTEAFF.

CDR3 DNA: TGTGCCAGCAGCACCGGGACTAGATATTACAATGAGCAGTTCTTC. Translation: CASSTGTRYYNEQFF. V gene TRBV3-1 combines with J gene TRBJ2-1, with TRBD2 matching 8 bases. Germline V gene data show CDR1 as LGHDT and CDR2 as YNNKEL (reference sequence). V lost 5 bases to trimming and J lost 4 bases; unmatched junction nucleotides: 7. This CDR3 contains 15 residues.

At least ten counts were recorded for this clonotype. The CDR3 DNA is TGTGCCAGCAGCCAGGCTCGGGGCGGGCGCGAGCAGTACTTC. Its translation: CASSQARGGREQYF. The chain employs TRBV3-1 and TRBJ2-7; D could derive from TRBD1 or TRBD2 (5 bases each). Per germline, CDR1 LGHDT and CDR2 YNNKEL (reference sequence). Trimming removed 3 bases from V and 6 bases from J, with 15 bases in between. CDR3 length: 14 residues.

This clonotype came up many times. The chain is built from TRBV4-3 and TRBJ1-6; D gene unclear. Trimming took off 0 bases at V and 2 bases at J, with 11 bases between the two ends. The CDR3 runs 17 residues. The germline V gene encodes CDR1 LGHNA and CDR2 YSLEER. The CDR3 sequence is CASSQDGPPTYNSPLHF. CDR3 nucleotides: TGCGCCAGCAGCCAAGATGGACCCCCTACCTATAATTCACCCCTCCACTTT.

To note about this clonotype: Being one base from a much bigger clone, this may be a read error. The chain joins TRBV11-3 to TRBJ1-1, with D unresolved. This CDR3 is 16 amino acids long. Germline CDR1 is SGHNT and CDR2 is YENEEA. V was cut by 5 bases and J by 1 base, with 17 bases left in between. The CDR3, as DNA: TGTGCCAGCAGCCAAAGACTCCCCCGGCGGAACACTGAAGCTTTCTTT. As protein: CASSQRLPRRNTEAFF.

The chain couples TRBV29-1 to TRBJ2-7; the D is unclear. Trimming stripped 4 bases from V and 5 bases from J, with 15 bases between. Germline V gene data show CDR1 as SQVTM and CDR2 as ANQGSEA. This CDR3 comprises 13 residues. The CDR3 loop is CSVGTIQSHEQYF. The CDR3 DNA reads TGCAGCGTTGGGACCATCCAAAGCCACGAGCAGTACTTC.

This clonotype appeared many times. V and J are TRBV10-3 and TRBJ2-1; D remains unclear. Germline CDR1 ENHRY, CDR2 SYGVKD. Trimming took off 3 bases at V and 0 bases at J, with 12 bases between the two ends. The CDR3 is 16 amino acids. DNA of the CDR3: TGTGCCATCAGTGAATTTCGGGCTAGCTCCTACAATGAGCAGTTCTTC. Amino acids: CAISEFRASSYNEQFF.

This clonotype has a count of ten or more. The chain couples TRBV28 to TRBJ2-3, with 7 positions matching TRBD2. Germline CDR1 is MDHEN and CDR2 is SYDVKM. J gave up 2 bases and V 9 bases, and 11 bases lay outside the gene matches. The CDR3 extends over 15 amino acids. CDR3 residues: CASDVRGRITDTQYF. CDR3 DNA sequence: TGTGCCAGTGACGTCCGCGGGAGAATCACAGATACGCAGTATTTT.

Ten or more counts support this clonotype. The chain employs TRBV19 and TRBJ2-1; D may correspond to TRBD1 or TRBD2 (5 bases each). Germline CDR1 and CDR2: LNHDA and SQIVND (reference sequence). The CDR3 contains 13 residues. V was trimmed by 4 bases and J by 7 bases, leaving 11 bases between them. CDR3 DNA sequence: TGTGCCAGTAGTAACTCCGGGACGAATGAGCAGTTCTTC. It is translated as CASSNSGTNEQFF.

This clonotype was counted many times. The chain employs TRBV30 and TRBJ1-2; D is undetermined. Trimming pared 8 bases from V and 5 bases from J, leaving 12 bases between. In germline, CDR1 is GTSNPN, CDR2 SVGIG (reference sequence). This CDR3 is 11 amino acids long. CDR3: CAGRAGYGYTF. The CDR3 DNA reads TGTGCCGGAAGGGCCGGGTATGGCTACACCTTC.

This clonotype was observed many times. V gene TRBV29-1 combines with J gene TRBJ2-3; the D gene is possibly TRBD1 (5 bases). Germline CDR1 SQVTM, CDR2 ANQGSEA. With 1 base removed from V and 0 bases from J, the gap between germline ends came to 8 bases. The length of the CDR3 is 14 residues. The CDR3 spells CSVEGQSSTDTQYF. CDR3 bases: TGCAGCGTTGAAGGACAGTCTAGCACAGATACGCAGTATTTT.